This is a list of T cell receptor beta chains from one sample in a study of cytomegalovirus exposure and HLA in healthy donors. Sequenced by immunoSEQ multiplex PCR; TCRdb stores in-frame clones only, minus some. The repertoire holds 150,000 to 200,000 clones, with roughly 79% as singletons. The specimen was PBMCs. Source of these receptors: a woman between 25 and 40 years old in good health and CMV-seropositive. Both conserved end residues are part of each CDR3. Fields, in order: CDR3 length, D gene, J gene, V gene, CDR3 DNA, CDR3 protein. A D gene is named only where the DNA matches it firmly.

17 | - | TRBJ2-6 | TRBV19 | TGTGCCAGTAGTATCTCTCCCGGACAGTCTGGGGCCAACGTCCTGACTTTC | CASSISPGQSGANVLTF
11 | - | TRBJ1-2 | TRBV6-5 | TGTGCCAGCAGCCAGGGAATTGGCTACACCTTC | CASSQGIGYTF
13 | - | TRBJ1-6 | TRBV10-2 | TGCGCCAGCAGTGAAGGTCTAGATTCACCCCTCCACTTT | CASSEGLDSPLHF
13 | - | TRBJ1-1 | TRBV7-2 | TGTGCCAGCAGCCCCCGGAGGAACACTGAAGCTTTCTTT | CASSPRRNTEAFF
14 | TRBD1 | TRBJ1-2 | TRBV9 | TGTGCCAGCAGCGTCGACAGGGGCACTTATGGCTACACCTTC | CASSVDRGTYGYTF
13 | - | TRBJ2-1 | TRBV5-1 | TGCGCCAGCAGCTTGGGAGGGATCGGTGAGCAGTTCTTC | CASSLGGIGEQFF
13 | - | TRBJ2-5 | TRBV15 | TGTGCCACCAGCATAGTCAAGTGGGAGACCCAGTACTTC | CATSIVKWETQYF
15 | TRBD2 | TRBJ2-2 | TRBV5-1 | TGCGCCAGCAGCACGGGACTAGCGAACACCGGGGAGCTGTTTTTT | CASSTGLANTGELFF
15 | TRBD1 | TRBJ1-2 | TRBV28 | TGTGCCAGCAGTTGGCAGGGGGCTTCTAACTATGGCTACACCTTC | CASSWQGASNYGYTF
19 | - | TRBJ2-1 | TRBV7-9 | TGTGCCAGCAGCGCGCTACCGGGACTTCAATCAGATAAATACAATGAGCAGTTCTTC | CASSALPGLQSDKYNEQFF
14 | - | TRBJ1-1 | TRBV9 | TGTGCCAGCAGCGTAACAGGGATGAACACTGAAGCTTTCTTT | CASSVTGMNTEAFF
15 | TRBD2 | TRBJ2-5 | TRBV9 | TGTGCCAGCAGCGATGGGGCGGGAGGGGGGGAGACCCAGTACTTC | CASSDGAGGGETQYF
16 | - | TRBJ1-3 | TRBV2 | TGTGCCAGCAGAAGGACAGTCAAGTCGTCTGGAAACACCATATATTTT | CASRRTVKSSGNTIYF
15 | - | TRBJ1-5 | TRBV5-1 | TGCGCCAGCAGCTTGACCCCGGGCGGGCATCAGCCCCAGCATTTT | CASSLTPGGHQPQHF
16 | - | TRBJ1-5 | TRBV7-9 | TGTGCCAGCAGCTTAGTGAATGCGGCAATGGCTCAGCCCCAGCATTTT | CASSLVNAAMAQPQHF